These 32 T cell receptor beta chains originate from one sample sequenced in a study of T cell repertoires in cytomegalovirus infection. The antigens of these receptors remain unknown. MiXCR, run by TCRdb on the reads, gives a single entry per CDR3 protein. The repertoire has 140,000 to 150,000 distinct CDR3 sequences, roughly a third of them found once; the top ten carry roughly 50%. The sequencing used CD8+ T cells from cultured PBMCs, collected from culture after CMV antigen stimulation. Source of these receptors: a human donor in good health (CMV status not recorded). Some clones in this sample may be carry-over from other donors' samples.

The chain employs TRBV19 and TRBJ2-2; no reliable D call. The ends were cut back, 6 bases at V and 6 bases at J, with 17 bases in the middle. Germline CDR1 LNHDA, CDR2 SQIVND (reference sequence). CDR3 length: 15 amino acids. This chain's CDR3 is CASSGTVFASGELFF. CDR3 coding DNA: TGTGCCAGTAGCGGAACAGTCTTCGCCTCCGGGGAGCTGTTTTTT. The whole variable domain, filled in from reference TRBV19 and TRBJ2-2, reads DGGITQSPKYLFRKEGQNVTLSCEQNLNHDAMYWYRQDPGQGLRLIYYSQIVNDFQKGDIAEGYSVSREKKESFPLTVTSAQKNPTAFYLCASSGTVFASGELFFGEGSRLTVL.

J is TRBJ1-2 and V is TRBV5-6, with D perhaps matching TRBD1 (5 bases). The germline V gene encodes CDR1 SGHDT and CDR2 YYEEEE. CDR3 length equals 15 residues. V was cut by 2 bases and J by 2 bases, with 13 bases left in between. CDR3 sequence (DNA): TGTGCCAGCAGCTTAGGACAACTAAACAACTATGGCTACACCTTC. Protein: CASSLGQLNNYGYTF.

J is TRBJ2-5 and V is TRBV25-1, with 10 bases aligning to TRBD2. CDR3 length: 19 residues. The V gene end was trimmed by 1 base and the J gene end by 4 bases; junction bases not matched to a gene: 15. Looked up from germline, CDR1 is MGHDK and CDR2 is SYGVNS. CDR3 sequence (DNA): TGTGCCAGCAGTGAATCCAAGGACAGTCCCGGGACTAGCGCAGAGACCCAGTACTTC. Translation gives CASSESKDSPGTSAETQYF.

This CDR3 reads CASIRWDSPNTEAFF. The DNA for the CDR3 is TGTGCCAGTATTCGGTGGGACAGCCCGAACACTGAAGCTTTCTTT. The V gene is TRBV19, the J gene TRBJ1-1; 7 positions match TRBD1. CDR1 is LNHDA and CDR2 is SQIVND in the germline V gene (reference sequence). The CDR3 has 15 residues. The V gene end was trimmed by 7 bases and the J gene end by 1 base; junction bases not matched to a gene: 9.

The sample holds a few counts of this clonotype. The chain has TRBV6-6 and TRBJ1-2; tentatively, D is TRBD1 (5 bases). The V gene lost 0 bases and the J gene lost 4 bases, with 9 bases spanning the gap. This CDR3 has 14 amino acids. Germline V gene sequence: CDR1 MNHNY, CDR2 SVGAGI (reference sequence). CDR3 sequence: CASSYSMGTYGYTF. CDR3 nucleotides: TGTGCCAGCAGTTACTCGATGGGGACCTATGGCTACACCTTC.

V is TRBV7-9 and J is TRBJ2-7; 10 bases map to TRBD1. Germline V CDR1 and CDR2: SEHNR, FQNEAQ (reference sequence). Unmatched junction bases numbered 7, after V lost 5 bases and J lost 3 bases. This CDR3 region has 15 residues. CDR3 region: CASSPPGTGVYEQYF. CDR3 in DNA: TGTGCCAGCAGCCCCCCCGGGACAGGGGTCTACGAGCAGTACTTC.

The chain is built from TRBV10-3 and TRBJ2-1, with 10 bases matching TRBD2. The CDR3 extends over 15 amino acids. V dropped 4 bases and J dropped 5; count of bases not matched to a gene: 5. Germline V gene sequence: CDR1 ENHRY, CDR2 SYGVKD. Here the CDR3 DNA reads TGTGCCATCAGTGGCCTAGCGGGGGTTGACAATGAGCAGTTCTTC. Translation: CAISGLAGVDNEQFF.

This rearrangement joins TRBV10-3 to TRBJ1-2, with 7 bases fitting TRBD1. Per germline, CDR1 ENHRY and CDR2 SYGVKD. This CDR3 spans 16 amino acids. Trimming cost V 2 bases and J 4 bases; bases outside gene matches: 10. The CDR3 nucleotides read TGTGCCATCAGTGAGAGGCGACAGGGATCTTTCTATGGCTACACCTTC. The encoded protein is CAISERRQGSFYGYTF.

The chain joins TRBV27 to TRBJ1-5, with no clear D. Trimming removed 6 bases at V and 0 bases at J, with 12 bases between. This CDR3 contains 15 residues. CDR1 and CDR2 (germline): MNHEY, SMNVEV (reference sequence). For the CDR3, the DNA is TGTGCCAGCAGGCTCCTGGGCCTTAGCAATCAGCCCCAGCATTTT. It yields the protein CASRLLGLSNQPQHF.

This chain links TRBV7-9 with TRBJ2-7; D perhaps matches TRBD2 (5 bases). Trimming cost V 4 bases and J 1 base, with 11 bases left between them. The CDR3 sequence is 14 residues long. Germline V lookup: CDR1 SEHNR, CDR2 FQNEAQ (reference sequence). CDR3 residues: CASSSPGNSYEQYF. CDR3 DNA: TGTGCCAGCAGCTCGCCCGGGAATTCCTACGAGCAGTACTTC.

This clonotype was seen many times. J is TRBJ2-2 and V is TRBV6-2 or TRBV6-3; 8 bases are a match to TRBD2. With V trimmed by 8 bases and J by 6 bases, 8 bases remained unmatched. Germline CDR1 MNHEY, CDR2 SVGEGT. The CDR3 loop spans 14 amino acids. The CDR3 DNA sequence: TGTGCCAGCGAGGGACTAGGCTCGTCCGGGGAGCTGTTTTTT. Translating gives CASEGLGSSGELFF.

This chain connects TRBV4-2 to TRBJ1-5, with D tentatively TRBD1 (6 bases). Trimming shortened V by 0 bases and J by 7 bases, and 13 bases separated the two germline ends. CDR1 and CDR2 (germline): LGHNA, YNFKEQ. CDR3 length equals 15 residues. The CDR3 coding sequence is TGTGCCAGCAGCCAAGAAGCTGGGAGGGGGCAGCCCCAGCATTTT. This encodes CASSQEAGRGQPQHF.

This clonotype came up a few times. This rearrangement joins TRBV24-1 to TRBJ2-1; D possibly corresponds to TRBD2 (5 bases). This CDR3 spans 16 amino acids. The germline V gene has CDR1 KGHDR and CDR2 SFDVKD. V lost 3 bases and J lost 6, with 17 bases in between. This CDR3 reads CATSDRDYNRRNEQFF. The CDR3 region has the DNA TGTGCCACCAGTGATCGCGACTATAATCGACGCAATGAGCAGTTCTTC.

The genes are TRBV12-3 or TRBV12-4 and TRBJ1-4; TRBD1 might be the D (6 bases). The V and J ends lost 6 bases and 2 bases respectively, with 19 bases between them. The CDR3 is made up of 17 amino acids. The CDR3 loop reads CASRRHNREVTNEKLFF. The DNA of the CDR3 is TGTGCCAGCAGAAGACATAACAGGGAGGTCACTAATGAAAAACTGTTTTTT.

In its sample, this clonotype was seen once. This chain connects TRBV20-1 to TRBJ2-7, with D perhaps TRBD1 (6 bases). Germline V gene data show CDR1 as DFQATT and CDR2 as SNEGSKA (reference sequence). CDR3 length: 13 amino acids. The germline V and J ends were trimmed by 3 bases and 2 bases, with 11 bases remaining between them. Here the CDR3 reads CSARWDKTYEQYF. CDR3 in DNA: TGCAGTGCTAGGTGGGACAAAACCTACGAGCAGTACTTC.

The table lists this clonotype with many counts. V and J are TRBV12-3 or TRBV12-4 and TRBJ2-7, with D tentatively TRBD1 or TRBD2 (5 bases each). Trimming shortened V by 5 bases and J by 4 bases, and 12 bases separated the two germline ends. This CDR3 region has 13 residues. The CDR3 DNA follows: TGTGCCAGCAGTGAGGGGTCGGTTTACGAGCAGTACTTC. Translation gives CASSEGSVYEQYF.

V gene TRBV27 combines with J gene TRBJ1-4; the D is unclear. Trimming pared 0 bases from V and 7 bases from J, leaving 12 bases between. The germline V gene has CDR1 MNHEY and CDR2 SMNVEV (reference sequence). This CDR3 comprises 15 residues. CDR3: CASSLSGSTGEKLFF. Here the CDR3 DNA reads TGTGCCAGCAGTTTATCTGGCTCTACGGGTGAAAAACTGTTTTTT.

This clonotype was observed a handful of times. The chain links TRBV30 to TRBJ1-1; tentative D call: TRBD1 (5 bases). V was clipped by 0 bases and J by 4 bases, with 9 bases between them. Germline lookup yields CDR1 GTSNPN and CDR2 SVGIG (reference sequence). This CDR3 contains 13 residues. The CDR3 coding sequence is TGTGCCTGGAGTGTATCCGGGGGCACTGAAGCTTTCTTT. Residues: CAWSVSGGTEAFF.

This chain uses TRBV9 with TRBJ2-1; D ambiguous. V was trimmed by 4 bases and J by 0 bases, leaving 11 bases between them. The CDR3 has 15 amino acids. Germline CDR1 reads SGDLS; CDR2 reads YYNGEE. DNA of the CDR3: TGTGCCAGCAGCCCAGACCCGAGCTCCTACAATGAGCAGTTCTTC. Encoded protein: CASSPDPSSYNEQFF. The full variable domain, completed using reference TRBV9 and TRBJ2-1, is DSGVTQTPKHLITATGQRVTLRCSPRSGDLSVYWYQQSLDQGLQFLIQYYNGEERAKGNILERFSAQQFPDLHSELNLSSLELGDSALYFCASSPDPSSYNEQFFGPGTRLTVL.

This clonotype was seen once. The chain couples TRBV11-2 to TRBJ2-1; 12 bases match TRBD2. Germline V gives CDR1 SGHAT, CDR2 FQNNGV. V lost 6 bases to trimming and J lost 5 bases; unmatched junction nucleotides: 5. The CDR3 is 15 residues long. As DNA, the CDR3 is TGTGCCAGCAGTGACAGACTAGCGGGGGACAATGAGCAGTTCTTC. Its protein product is CASSDRLAGDNEQFF.

This clonotype turned up a few times. For the CDR3, the DNA is TGTGCCAGCAGCCTCAGAACAGGGGGGAGCACAGATACGCAGTATTTT. Protein product: CASSLRTGGSTDTQYF. This chain connects TRBV7-6 to TRBJ2-3; 8 nucleotides line up with TRBD1. The V and J ends lost 5 bases and 0 bases, in that order; junction bases with no gene match: 7. The CDR3 extends over 16 amino acids. From germline, CDR1 is SGHVS and CDR2 FNYEAQ.

The chain carries TRBV7-6 and TRBJ2-1, with D uncertain. Trimming took 6 bases from V and 4 from J, leaving 7 bases between them. This CDR3 region has 12 residues. CDR1 is SGHVS and CDR2 is FNYEAQ in the germline V gene. The CDR3 loop is CASRDRYNEQFF. DNA of the CDR3: TGTGCCAGCAGGGACCGGTACAATGAGCAGTTCTTC.

This clonotype has just a few counts. This chain links TRBV28 with TRBJ2-1; D ambiguous. The germline CDR1 and CDR2 sequences are MDHEN and SYDVKM. The CDR3 covers 16 residues. V dropped 7 bases and J dropped 0 bases, with 16 bases sitting between them. CDR3 sequence reads: CASTPLAVSSYNEQFF. The CDR3 region has the DNA TGTGCCAGCACTCCTCTGGCGGTGAGCTCCTACAATGAGCAGTTCTTC. The full variable domain, completed using reference TRBV28 and TRBJ2-1, is DVKVTQSSRYLVKRTGEKVFLECVQDMDHENMFWYRQDPGLGLRLIYFSYDVKMKEKGDIPEGYSVSREKKERFSLILESASTNQTSMYLCASTPLAVSSYNEQFFGPGTRLTVL.

As concerns this clonotype: No conserved phenylalanine or tryptophan is present at the end of the CDR3, so a read error is the likely explanation. This rearrangement joins TRBV7-2 to TRBJ2-7, with unresolved D. Trimming removed 5 bases from V and 2 bases from J, with 10 bases in between. Germline values: CDR1 SGHTA, CDR2 FQGNSA. The CDR3 is 13 residues long. The CDR3, as DNA: TGTGCCAGCAGCCCCTCCTTGACCTACGAGCAGTACTTA. This translates into CASSPSLTYEQYL.

The table lists this clonotype with a few counts. The chain employs TRBV7-8 and TRBJ1-3; 9 positions match TRBD1. The V and J ends lost 5 bases and 0 bases, in that order; junction bases with no gene match: 5. The CDR3 runs 16 residues. Looked up from germline, CDR1 is SGHVS and CDR2 is FQNEAQ. The CDR3 spells CASSTPTGGSGNTIYF. CDR3 bases: TGTGCCAGCAGCACCCCGACAGGGGGCTCTGGAAACACCATATATTTT.

There are a few counts of this clonotype. This rearrangement joins TRBV30 to TRBJ2-7; no reliable D call. CDR3 length equals 15 residues. Trimming took 0 bases from V and 2 from J, leaving 14 bases between them. Germline CDR1 and CDR2: GTSNPN and SVGIG (reference sequence). In nucleotides, the CDR3 is TGTGCCTGGAGTGTATTGGGCCTGATGGCCTACGAGCAGTACTTC. This encodes CAWSVLGLMAYEQYF.

This chain uses TRBV6-6 with TRBJ2-3, with 8 bases that match TRBD2. Germline V gene sequence: CDR1 MNHNY, CDR2 SVGAGI (reference sequence). The ends lost 0 bases at V and 0 bases at J; junction bases unmatched: 2. The length of the CDR3 is 16 residues. The CDR3 region has the DNA TGTGCCAGCAGTTACTCACGGGGGGGTAGCACAGATACGCAGTATTTT. Amino acid sequence: CASSYSRGGSTDTQYF.

The V gene is TRBV7-2, the J gene TRBJ1-2; TRBD1 aligns across 9 bases. The CDR3 is 14 amino acids. J lost 5 bases, V lost 6 bases, and 7 bases had no gene match. Germline CDR1 and CDR2: SGHTA and FQGNSA. The CDR3 loop reads CASSPGQGQYGYTF. In DNA, the CDR3 is TGTGCCAGCAGTCCGGGACAGGGTCAATATGGCTACACCTTC.

This sequence joins TRBV7-2 and TRBJ1-5, with D perhaps TRBD1 (5 bases). The tail of the sequence fits TRBJ2-3 better, so the J call may be wrong. This CDR3 is built from 15 residues. Germline V gene lookup returns CDR1 SGHTA and CDR2 FQGNSA. The CDR3 DNA is TGTGCCAGCACCCTTAGTAGGGGAACGGGTCAGCCCCAGTATTTT. Translation gives CASTLSRGTGQPQYF.

The rearrangement joins TRBV6-2 or TRBV6-3 to TRBJ1-1; no reliable D call. Trimming cost V 1 base and J 5 bases, with 8 bases left between them. This CDR3 has 13 amino acids. The germline V gene encodes CDR1 MNHEY and CDR2 SVGEGT. This chain's CDR3 is CASSYFGETEAFF. The CDR3 DNA reads TGTGCCAGCAGTTACTTCGGGGAGACTGAAGCTTTCTTT.

This clonotype was counted many times. CDR3 protein: CASSFLGGYEQYF. CDR3 coding DNA: TGTGCCAGCAGTTTCCTAGGAGGCTACGAGCAGTACTTC. This chain connects TRBV28 to TRBJ2-7, with TRBD2 as a possible D gene (5 bases). The CDR3 runs 13 residues. CDR1 is MDHEN and CDR2 is SYDVKM in the germline V gene. V was clipped by 3 bases and J by 3 bases, with 9 bases between them.

The gene calls are TRBV7-9 and TRBJ1-1, with D possibly TRBD1 on 5 matching bases. Germline V gene data show CDR1 as SEHNR and CDR2 as FQNEAQ (reference sequence). Trimming left V 6 bases short and J 0 bases short, with 23 bases between. The CDR3 extends over 18 amino acids. The CDR3, as DNA: TGTGCCAGCAGTCCTCCCTGGGGGGAGGGGCCGGTGAACACTGAAGCTTTCTTT. Amino acids: CASSPPWGEGPVNTEAFF.